This T cell receptor (beta chain) was profiled in a study of graft-versus-host responses after intestinal transplantation. Findings and limits, study-wide: Detected in recipient marrow were GvH clones, some of which were first observed in ileum or blood. Where graft-donor T cell macrochimerism was present, patients had high graft-versus-host to host-versus-graft clonal ratios in allografts.

As to this clone: Its antigen is not known.

The CDR3 loop spans 14 amino acids. The V segment lost 8 bases and the J segment 4 bases; nucleotides outside the gene matches: 5. In germline, CDR1 is MDHEN, CDR2 SYDVKM. Clones were sequenced by immunoSEQ multiplex PCR, and TCRdb holds only the in-frame ones, with some missing. The sample carries around 7,800 clones, about 64% recorded once. Tissue from the graft was processed to free its intraepithelial and lamina propria lymphocytes. The sample in question was ileum tissue, obtained approximately 50 days after transplant. This sequence was found in a human patient who received an intestinal transplant, so some T cells may come from the graft donor. This chain uses TRBV28 with TRBJ1-6, with 7 nucleotides matching TRBD1. The CDR3 DNA is TGTGCCAGCTCCATGGACAGGTATAATTCACCCCTCCACTTT. It yields the protein CASSMDRYNSPLHF.